These 12 T cell receptor beta chains came from one sample sequenced in a study of T cells after yellow fever vaccination. TCRdb fed the 5' RACE reads into MiXCR, producing one record per CDR3 protein. The table lists 300,000 to 400,000 distinct CDR3 sequences, over 5% of them singletons. Here the sequenced sample was PBMCs, taken 5 days after the yellow fever booster vaccination. The receptors derive from a man aged 25-45 years who received the YFV17D yellow fever vaccine.

This clonotype was seen a handful of times. The chain links TRBV7-8 to TRBJ2-5; TRBD1 is a possible D gene (6 bases). CDR1 and CDR2 (germline): SGHVS, FQNEAQ. This CDR3 spans 20 amino acids. V shed 2 bases and J shed 3 bases, with 28 bases lying between them. The CDR3 bases are TGTGCCAGCAGCTTACCATCCGCTCGTGGGGGTGGAGAGGGGGAAGAGACCCAGTACTTC. This encodes CASSLPSARGGGEGEETQYF.

Many counts were recorded for this clonotype. V gene TRBV29-1 combines with J gene TRBJ2-1, with TRBD1 as a possible D gene (6 bases). The CDR3 sequence is 15 residues long. Deletions cut 5 bases from V and 2 bases from J, with 16 bases between. Germline V CDR1 and CDR2: SQVTM, ANQGSEA. The CDR3 here is CSVRMGHSAYNEQFF. The DNA for the CDR3 is TGCAGCGTTCGGATGGGACACTCGGCCTACAATGAGCAGTTCTTC.

The chain combines TRBV4-2 with TRBJ2-1; D unresolved. The CDR3 loop spans 13 amino acids. V lost 0 bases and J 10 bases, leaving 10 bases between the germline ends. Germline CDR1 and CDR2: LGHNA and YNFKEQ. CDR3 DNA: TGTGCCAGCAGCCAAGATGTTGGGTGGGAGCAGTTCTTC. It codes for CASSQDVGWEQFF.

The rearrangement uses TRBV7-9 and TRBJ1-3; D gene unclear. V lost 3 bases, J lost 2 bases, and 8 bases lay in between. CDR3 length equals 14 residues. Germline V CDR1 and CDR2: SEHNR, FQNEAQ (reference sequence). For the CDR3, the DNA is TGTGCCAGCAGCTTTGGGCAGACTGGAAACACCATATATTTT. The encoded protein is CASSFGQTGNTIYF.

The CDR3 DNA follows: TGTGCCAGCAGCTCCCTCGGGGAGAAATTCGGAAACACCATATATTTT. It is translated as CASSSLGEKFGNTIYF. V usage is TRBV7-9 and J usage is TRBJ1-3; no definite D call. The CDR3 is 16 amino acids. The germline V gene has CDR1 SEHNR and CDR2 FQNEAQ (reference sequence). The germline V and J ends were trimmed by 4 bases and 4 bases, with 17 bases remaining between them.

This clonotype has a count of ten or more. This chain connects TRBV20-1 to TRBJ2-3; D gene ambiguous. V gave up 6 bases and J gave up 3 bases, with 19 bases separating them. This CDR3 has 15 residues. Germline V gene sequence: CDR1 DFQATT, CDR2 SNEGSKA (reference sequence). The CDR3, as DNA: TGCAGTGCGCAGCAGTCATCTCGAACAACAGATACGCAGTATTTT. It encodes CSAQQSSRTTDTQYF.

This clonotype was counted at least ten times. The chain combines TRBV5-1 with TRBJ1-2; D not certain. V lost 5 bases, J lost 3 bases, and 11 bases lay in between. The CDR3 spans 13 residues. In germline, CDR1 is SGHRS, CDR2 YFSETQ. The CDR3 region has the DNA TGCGCCAGCAGAGTTGCGTTGGACTATGGCTACACCTTC. This gives the protein CASRVALDYGYTF.

This clonotype has just a few counts. This chain links TRBV11-2 with TRBJ2-5; 8 nucleotides line up with TRBD2. Germline CDR1 and CDR2: SGHAT and FQNNGV. The CDR3 is 15 residues long. J was trimmed by 5 bases and V by 2 bases; bases with no gene match: 7. This CDR3 is CASSLSSGMGETQYF. As DNA, the CDR3 is TGTGCCAGCAGCTTAAGTAGCGGGATGGGGGAGACCCAGTACTTC.

V and J are TRBV7-6 and TRBJ2-7; a possible D gene is TRBD2 (5 bases). Deletions cut 8 bases from V and 2 bases from J, with 22 bases between. The germline gives CDR1 SGHVS, CDR2 FNYEAQ. The CDR3 extends over 16 amino acids. The CDR3 DNA reads as TGTGCCAGCGGCCGCCAACCCCGGACTCCCACCTACGAGCAGTACTTC. Amino acids: CASGRQPRTPTYEQYF.

The CDR3 DNA sequence: TGCAGTGCTAGAGTTGGGGAGAATCAGCCCCAGCATTTT. It encodes CSARVGENQPQHF. This rearrangement joins TRBV20-1 to TRBJ1-5; no clear D gene. V lost 1 base and J 4 bases, leaving 8 bases between the germline ends. This CDR3 contains 13 residues. Germline loops: CDR1 DFQATT, CDR2 SNEGSKA (reference sequence).

This clonotype was seen ten or more times. This chain connects TRBV27 to TRBJ1-2; D is perhaps TRBD1 (6 bases). CDR1 and CDR2 (germline): MNHEY, SMNVEV (reference sequence). Trimming stripped 6 bases from V and 6 bases from J, with 17 bases between. There are 14 residues in the CDR3. CDR3 sequence: CASSYIGQFDGYTF. In nucleotides, the CDR3 is TGTGCCAGCAGCTATATAGGACAGTTTGATGGCTACACCTTC.

This clonotype was observed a few times. The V and J genes are TRBV7-2 and TRBJ2-7; D gene uncertain. The germline V and J ends were trimmed by 5 bases and 6 bases, with 17 bases remaining between them. Germline values: CDR1 SGHTA, CDR2 FQGNSA. The CDR3 totals 14 residues. This chain's CDR3 is CASSVGFRMSEQYF. The CDR3 nucleotides are TGTGCCAGCAGCGTAGGATTCAGAATGAGCGAGCAGTACTTC.